What follows are 13 T cell receptor beta chains derived from one specimen sequenced in a study of T cells in Graves' hyperthyroidism and ophthalmopathy. Amplified regions were TCR beta CDR3 sequences from RNA transcripts. The HTBI primer set served for first-round RT-PCR of the TCR CDR3. TCRdb recomputed calls from the multiplex PCR reads with MiXCR, one row per CDR3 protein. This table has approximately 690,000 distinct CDR3 sequences, less than 25% appearing once. Sequences were obtained from blood. The receptors were gathered from a man aged 25 to 40 with Graves' ophthalmopathy.

The V and J genes are TRBV5-1 and TRBJ2-1, with 9 nucleotides matching TRBD1. This CDR3 comprises 14 residues. Germline assignment: CDR1 SGHRS and CDR2 YFSETQ. The junction had 5 bases not matched to a gene; V was cut back by 4 bases and J by 6 bases. The CDR3 protein is CASSRRDRANEQFF. CDR3 nucleotides: TGCGCCAGCAGCCGTCGGGACAGGGCCAATGAGCAGTTCTTC.

The chain employs TRBV3-1 and TRBJ2-1; 8 bases match TRBD2. CDR1 is LGHDT, CDR2 YNNKEL, per germline (reference sequence). The length of the CDR3 is 16 residues. V shed 5 bases, J shed 4 bases, and the junction held 10 bases outside the gene matches. The CDR3 nucleotides read TGTGCCAGCAGCTACCGGGGGGCGGGAGGTTACAATGAGCAGTTCTTC. The encoded protein is CASSYRGAGGYNEQFF.

The chain uses TRBV6-2 or TRBV6-3 and TRBJ2-1; TRBD1 might be the D (6 bases). Germline V lookup: CDR1 MNHEY, CDR2 SVGEGT. Trimming pared 6 bases from V and 8 bases from J, leaving 20 bases between. The CDR3 length is 15 residues. Here the CDR3 reads CASSQYRASVDEQFF. The DNA of the CDR3 is TGTGCCAGCAGCCAGTACAGGGCGTCGGTGGATGAGCAGTTCTTC.

The genes are TRBV9 and TRBJ1-2; D uncertain. CDR1 and CDR2 (germline): SGDLS, YYNGEE. V was cut by 4 bases and J by 6 bases, with 13 bases left in between. CDR3 length: 13 amino acids. The CDR3 bases are TGTGCCAGCAGCAGCGGGGTCTTGGATGGCTACACCTTC. Translating it yields CASSSGVLDGYTF.

This clonotype was detected ten times or more. This rearrangement joins TRBV10-2 to TRBJ2-3; possibly TRBD1 for D (5 bases). CDR3 size: 12 residues. CDR1 and CDR2 (germline): WSHSY, SAAADI. V lost 4 bases and J lost 5, with 7 bases in between. This chain's CDR3 is CASSADRDTQYF. The CDR3, as DNA: TGCGCCAGCAGTGCCGACAGAGATACGCAGTATTTT.

The rearrangement joins TRBV20-1 to TRBJ2-5; weak D call: TRBD2 (5 bases). The ends were cut back, 2 bases at V and 5 bases at J, with 9 bases in the middle. The CDR3 contains 12 residues. Germline V gene lookup returns CDR1 DFQATT and CDR2 SNEGSKA (reference sequence). DNA for the CDR3: TGCAGTGCTAGACCGCGGGCCGAGACCCAGTACTTC. Protein sequence: CSARPRAETQYF.

The rearrangement links TRBV28 to TRBJ2-1; 8 bases fit TRBD2. The V and J ends lost 3 bases and 4 bases, in that order; junction bases with no gene match: 5. CDR3 length: 15 residues. The germline gives CDR1 MDHEN, CDR2 SYDVKM. DNA of the CDR3: TGTGCCAGCAGTTTCCGGGGGGGGGGGTACAATGAGCAGTTCTTC. It codes for CASSFRGGGYNEQFF. Variable domain in full (rest from reference TRBV28 and TRBJ2-1): DVKVTQSSRYLVKRTGEKVFLECVQDMDHENMFWYRQDPGLGLRLIYFSYDVKMKEKGDIPEGYSVSREKKERFSLILESASTNQTSMYLCASSFRGGGYNEQFFGPGTRLTVL.

Remarks on this clonotype: A read error may account for a junction end that differs from germline. The chain combines TRBV28 with TRBJ1-3; D remains ambiguous. The CDR3 runs to 15 residues. Germline V gene sequence: CDR1 MDHEN, CDR2 SYDVKM. CDR3 sequence: CASSLWGSSGNTMYF. In DNA form, the CDR3 reads TGTGCCAGCAGTTTATGGGGTAGCTCTGGAAACACCATGTATTTT.

The rearrangement joins TRBV10-2 to TRBJ1-5; 8 nucleotides align to TRBD1. Germline CDR1 is WSHSY and CDR2 is SAAADI. This CDR3 region has 16 residues. V shed 2 bases and J 2 bases; nucleotides not matched to a gene: 5. The CDR3 DNA follows: TGCGCCAGCAGTGAGAACCCGGGACAGGGCAATCAGCCCCAGCATTTT. Amino acid sequence: CASSENPGQGNQPQHF.

This clonotype appeared many times. The chain has TRBV28 and TRBJ2-1; 7 bases map to TRBD1. There are 15 residues in the CDR3. Germline loops: CDR1 MDHEN, CDR2 SYDVKM. V lost 8 bases to trimming and J lost 2 bases; unmatched junction nucleotides: 9. CDR3 sequence reads: CASETPTGTYNEQFF. The CDR3 coding sequence is TGTGCCAGCGAAACCCCGACAGGGACCTACAATGAGCAGTTCTTC.

V is TRBV6-1 and J is TRBJ1-2, with D unresolved. Germline CDR1 reads MNHNS; CDR2 reads SASEGT. The CDR3 is 16 amino acids. Trimming removed 7 bases from V and 6 bases from J, with 24 bases in between. CDR3 protein: CASTPVWTRARDGYTF. CDR3 nucleotide sequence: TGTGCCAGCACCCCAGTTTGGACCAGAGCCCGGGATGGCTACACCTTC.

Ten or more counts support this clonotype. The chain uses TRBV28 and TRBJ2-7; 9 positions agree with TRBD1. The CDR3 contains 16 residues. CDR1 is MDHEN, CDR2 SYDVKM, per germline. Trimming took 5 bases from V and 7 from J; bases not matched to a gene: 15. The CDR3 loop reads CASSDPGTGPRREQYF. CDR3 DNA sequence: TGTGCCAGCAGTGACCCCGGGACAGGGCCCCGGAGGGAGCAGTACTTC.

This clonotype was observed many times. V and J are TRBV2 and TRBJ2-1, with a weak D call TRBD1 (6 bases). From germline, CDR1 is SNHLY and CDR2 FYNNEI. This CDR3 has 14 residues. Trimming pared 6 bases from V and 8 bases from J, leaving 17 bases between. In nucleotides, the CDR3 is TGTGCCAGCAGCGCCGGGACACCTAAGGATGAGCAGTTCTTC. Its protein product is CASSAGTPKDEQFF.